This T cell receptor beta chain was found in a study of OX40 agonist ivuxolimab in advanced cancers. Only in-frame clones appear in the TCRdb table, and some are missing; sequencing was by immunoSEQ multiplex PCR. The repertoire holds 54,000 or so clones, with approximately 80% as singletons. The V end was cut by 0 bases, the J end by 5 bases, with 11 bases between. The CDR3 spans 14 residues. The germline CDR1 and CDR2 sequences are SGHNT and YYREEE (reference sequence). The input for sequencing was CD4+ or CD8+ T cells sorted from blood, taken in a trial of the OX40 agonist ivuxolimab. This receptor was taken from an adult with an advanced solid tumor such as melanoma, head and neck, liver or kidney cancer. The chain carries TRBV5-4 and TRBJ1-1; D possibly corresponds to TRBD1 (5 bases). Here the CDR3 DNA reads TGTGCCAGCAGCTTGGAACAGGCGGGGACTGAAGCTTTCTTT. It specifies CASSLEQAGTEAFF.